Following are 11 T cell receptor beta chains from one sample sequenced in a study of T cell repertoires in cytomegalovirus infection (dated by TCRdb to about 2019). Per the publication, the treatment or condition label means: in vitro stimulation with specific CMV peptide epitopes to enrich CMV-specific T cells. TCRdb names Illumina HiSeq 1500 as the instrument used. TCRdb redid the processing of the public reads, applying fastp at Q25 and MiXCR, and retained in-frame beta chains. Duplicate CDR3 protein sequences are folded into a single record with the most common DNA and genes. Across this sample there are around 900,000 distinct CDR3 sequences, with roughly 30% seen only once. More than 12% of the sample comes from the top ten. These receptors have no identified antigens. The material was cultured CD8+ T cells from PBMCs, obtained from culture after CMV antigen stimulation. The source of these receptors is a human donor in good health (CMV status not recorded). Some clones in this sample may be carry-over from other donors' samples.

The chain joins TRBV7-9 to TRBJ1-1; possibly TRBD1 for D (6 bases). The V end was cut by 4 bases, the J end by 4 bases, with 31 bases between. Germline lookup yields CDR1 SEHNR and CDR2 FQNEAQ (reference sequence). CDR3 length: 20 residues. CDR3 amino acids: CASSSPMGRFRGGASTEAFF. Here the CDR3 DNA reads TGTGCCAGCAGCTCCCCGATGGGTCGGTTCCGAGGGGGGGCTTCCACTGAAGCTTTCTTT. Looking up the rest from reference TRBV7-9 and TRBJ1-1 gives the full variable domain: DTGVSQNPRHKITKRGQNVTFRCDPISEHNRLYWYRQTLGQGPEFLTYFQNEAQLEKSRLLSDRFSAERPKGSFSTLEIQRTEQGDSAMYLCASSSPMGRFRGGASTEAFFGQGTRLTVV.

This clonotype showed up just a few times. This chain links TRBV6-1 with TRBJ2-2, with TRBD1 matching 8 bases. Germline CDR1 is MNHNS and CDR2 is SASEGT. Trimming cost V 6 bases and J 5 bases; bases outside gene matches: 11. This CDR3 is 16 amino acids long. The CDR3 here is CASRGSGRGLTGELFF. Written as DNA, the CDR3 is TGTGCCAGCAGGGGGTCGGGCAGGGGGCTTACCGGGGAGCTGTTTTTT.

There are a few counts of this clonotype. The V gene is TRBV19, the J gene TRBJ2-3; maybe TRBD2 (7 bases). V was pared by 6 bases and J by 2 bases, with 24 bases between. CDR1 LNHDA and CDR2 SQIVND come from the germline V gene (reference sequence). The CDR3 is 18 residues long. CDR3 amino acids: CASRDLEGLRGPTDTQYF. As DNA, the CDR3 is TGTGCCAGTAGAGATCTGGAAGGACTGCGGGGGCCCACAGATACGCAGTATTTT.

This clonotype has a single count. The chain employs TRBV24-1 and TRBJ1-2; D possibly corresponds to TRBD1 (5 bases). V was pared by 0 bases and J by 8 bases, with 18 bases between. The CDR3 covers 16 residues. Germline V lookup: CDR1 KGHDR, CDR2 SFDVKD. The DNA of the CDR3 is TGTGCCACCAGTGATTTGTATGCAGGACACCAGGAGGGCTACACCTTC. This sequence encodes CATSDLYAGHQEGYTF.

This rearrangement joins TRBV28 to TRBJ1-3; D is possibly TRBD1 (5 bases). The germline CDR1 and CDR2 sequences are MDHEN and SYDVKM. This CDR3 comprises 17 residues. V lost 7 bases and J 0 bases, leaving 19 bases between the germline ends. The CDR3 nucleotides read TGTGCCAGCATTTCCTTGGTCAGGGCGACCTCTGGAAACACCATATATTTT. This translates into CASISLVRATSGNTIYF.

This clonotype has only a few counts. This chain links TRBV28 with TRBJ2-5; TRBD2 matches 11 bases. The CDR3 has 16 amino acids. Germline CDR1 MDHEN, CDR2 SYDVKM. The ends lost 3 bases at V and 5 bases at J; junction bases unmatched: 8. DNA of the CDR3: TGTGCCAGCAGTTTTGGTAGCGGGGGGGCCTTCGAGACCCAGTACTTC. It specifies CASSFGSGGAFETQYF.

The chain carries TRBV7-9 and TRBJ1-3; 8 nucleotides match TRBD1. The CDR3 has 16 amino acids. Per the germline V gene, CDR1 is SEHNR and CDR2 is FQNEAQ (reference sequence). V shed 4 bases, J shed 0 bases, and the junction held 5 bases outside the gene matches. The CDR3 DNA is TGTGCCAGCAGCTCTGGGACAGGCATCTCTGGAAACACCATATATTTT. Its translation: CASSSGTGISGNTIYF.

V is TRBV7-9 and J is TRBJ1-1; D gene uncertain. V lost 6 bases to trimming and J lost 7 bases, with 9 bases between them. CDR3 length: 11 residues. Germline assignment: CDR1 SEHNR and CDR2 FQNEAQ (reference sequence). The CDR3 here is CASSQELEAFF. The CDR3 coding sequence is TGTGCCAGCAGTCAGGAGCTTGAAGCTTTCTTT. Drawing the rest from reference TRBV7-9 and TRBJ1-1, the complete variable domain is DTGVSQNPRHKITKRGQNVTFRCDPISEHNRLYWYRQTLGQGPEFLTYFQNEAQLEKSRLLSDRFSAERPKGSFSTLEIQRTEQGDSAMYLCASSQELEAFFGQGTRLTVV.

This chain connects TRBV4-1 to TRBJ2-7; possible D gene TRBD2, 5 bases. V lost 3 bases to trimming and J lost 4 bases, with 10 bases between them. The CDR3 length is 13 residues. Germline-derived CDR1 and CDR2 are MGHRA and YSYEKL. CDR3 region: CASSHGVGYEQYV. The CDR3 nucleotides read TGCGCCAGCAGCCACGGGGTAGGTTACGAGCAGTACGTC.

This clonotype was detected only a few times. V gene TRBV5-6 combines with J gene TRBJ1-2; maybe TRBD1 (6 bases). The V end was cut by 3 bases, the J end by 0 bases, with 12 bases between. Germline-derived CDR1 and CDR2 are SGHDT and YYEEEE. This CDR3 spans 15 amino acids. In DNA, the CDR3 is TGTGCCAGCAGCTCAACAGGGAATTCTAACTATGGCTACACCTTC. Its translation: CASSSTGNSNYGYTF.

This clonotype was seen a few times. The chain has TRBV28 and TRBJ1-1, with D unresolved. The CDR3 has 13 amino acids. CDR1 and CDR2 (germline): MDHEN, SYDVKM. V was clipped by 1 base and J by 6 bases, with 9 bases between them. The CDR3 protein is CASSLLAGAEAFF. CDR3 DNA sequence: TGTGCCAGCAGTTTATTGGCGGGCGCTGAAGCTTTCTTT.